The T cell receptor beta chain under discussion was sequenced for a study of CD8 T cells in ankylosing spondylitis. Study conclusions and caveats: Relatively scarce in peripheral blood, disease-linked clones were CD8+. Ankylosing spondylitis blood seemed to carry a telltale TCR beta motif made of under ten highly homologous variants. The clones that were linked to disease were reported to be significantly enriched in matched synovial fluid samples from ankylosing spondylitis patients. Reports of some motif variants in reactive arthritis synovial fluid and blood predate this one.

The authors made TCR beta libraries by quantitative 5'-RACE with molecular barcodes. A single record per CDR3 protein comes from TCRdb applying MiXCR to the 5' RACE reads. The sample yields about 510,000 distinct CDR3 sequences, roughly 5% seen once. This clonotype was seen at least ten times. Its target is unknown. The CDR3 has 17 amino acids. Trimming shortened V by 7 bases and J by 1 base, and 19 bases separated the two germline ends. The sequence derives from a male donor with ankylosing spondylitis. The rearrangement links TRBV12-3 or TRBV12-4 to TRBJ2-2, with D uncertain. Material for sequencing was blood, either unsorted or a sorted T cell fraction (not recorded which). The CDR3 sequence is CASTLPRTVGNTGELFF. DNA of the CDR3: TGTGCCAGCACCCTTCCCCGGACGGTGGGGAACACCGGGGAGCTGTTTTTT.